Each of the 11 T cell receptor beta chains below was sequenced from the same sample in a study of CD8 T cells in ankylosing spondylitis. Study-level points and caveats: What appeared characteristic of ankylosing spondylitis blood was a TCR beta motif of several highly homologous variants.

From the 5' RACE reads, TCRdb called clonotypes with MiXCR, one entry per CDR3 protein. This sample has over 450,000 distinct CDR3 sequences, with 10% to 15% found just once. Their recognized antigens are unknown. The sequenced material came from blood, either unsorted or a sorted T cell fraction (not recorded which). Every receptor here comes from a male donor with ankylosing spondylitis.

This clonotype has ten or more counts. Here the CDR3 reads CASSFLLQGSTDTQYF. The CDR3 region has the DNA TGTGCCAGCAGTTTTCTCCTGCAGGGAAGCACAGATACGCAGTATTTT. The V gene is TRBV12-3 or TRBV12-4, the J gene TRBJ2-3; D may be TRBD1 (5 bases). This CDR3 region has 16 residues. Trimming pared 3 bases from V and 0 bases from J, leaving 13 bases between.

The count of this clonotype is one. The chain couples TRBV7-2 to TRBJ2-7; D remains ambiguous. This CDR3 is built from 15 residues. The germline CDR1 and CDR2 sequences are SGHTA and FQGNSA. V lost 5 bases, J lost 0 bases, and 14 bases lay in between. The CDR3 DNA follows: TGTGCCAGCAGCCCCGAGAGCCCGAGCTCCTACGAGCAGTACGTC. Its protein is CASSPESPSSYEQYV.

This clonotype has just a few counts. V is TRBV20-1 and J is TRBJ1-5; 9 bases are shared with TRBD1. The germline V gene encodes CDR1 DFQATT and CDR2 SNEGSKA (reference sequence). With V trimmed by 2 bases and J by 6 bases, 8 bases remained unmatched. The CDR3 totals 15 residues. The DNA for the CDR3 is TGCAGTGCTAGACCACCGGGACAGGGTGCTCAGCCCCAGCATTTT. This translates into CSARPPGQGAQPQHF.

The table lists this clonotype with many counts. This chain joins TRBV4-2 and TRBJ2-7; TRBD2 matches at 7 bases. The germline CDR1 and CDR2 sequences are LGHNA and YNFKEQ. The CDR3 loop spans 15 amino acids. V gave up 0 bases and J gave up 4 bases; unmatched junction bases: 6. The CDR3 is CASSQDGGRTYEQYF. The DNA of the CDR3 is TGTGCCAGCAGCCAAGACGGCGGGAGAACGTACGAGCAGTACTTC.

This clonotype was recorded a few times. CDR3: CATSRDGTSGSIREQYV. The DNA for the CDR3 is TGTGCCACCAGCAGAGACGGGACTAGCGGGAGTATACGCGAGCAGTACGTC. The genes are TRBV15 and TRBJ2-7; 14 bases line up with TRBD2. This CDR3 contains 17 residues. The V gene's germline CDR1 is LNHNV and CDR2 YYDKDF (reference sequence). V shed 0 bases, J shed 6 bases, and the junction held 7 bases outside the gene matches.

V is TRBV5-1 and J is TRBJ2-5, with TRBD1 matching 9 bases. The V and J ends lost 5 bases and 4 bases, in that order; junction bases with no gene match: 9. The CDR3 runs 15 residues. The germline gives CDR1 SGHRS, CDR2 YFSETQ. The DNA of the CDR3 is TGCGCCAGCAGACCCGGACAGGGGTGGGGAGAGACCCAGTACTTC. Protein sequence: CASRPGQGWGETQYF.

This chain connects TRBV20-1 to TRBJ2-3; D might be TRBD1 (6 bases). Trimming cost V 3 bases and J 1 base, with 14 bases left between them. Germline lookup yields CDR1 DFQATT and CDR2 SNEGSKA (reference sequence). The CDR3 sequence is 15 residues long. CDR3 sequence: CSARKDSAGTDTQYF. DNA for the CDR3: TGCAGTGCTAGGAAGGACAGCGCTGGCACAGATACGCAGTATTTT.

The chain links TRBV7-8 to TRBJ2-3; D is possibly TRBD2 (5 bases). CDR1 SGHVS and CDR2 FQNEAQ come from the germline V gene. This CDR3 is 13 amino acids long. V lost 7 bases and J lost 3, with 11 bases in between. The CDR3 DNA reads TGTGCCAGCAAATTCGAGGGAACAGATACGCAGTATTTT. Translating it yields CASKFEGTDTQYF.

The genes are TRBV6-6 and TRBJ1-1, with D hard to call. Between the trimmed V and J ends, which lost 2 bases and 8 bases, there was a span of 9 bases. The CDR3 runs to 12 residues. Germline V CDR1 and CDR2: MNHNY, SVGAGI (reference sequence). The CDR3 bases are TGTGCCAGCAGTTACAACGACGGGGAAGCTTTCTTT. Its protein is CASSYNDGEAFF.

The genes are TRBV30 and TRBJ2-1, with TRBD2 matching over 12 bases. Germline CDR1 and CDR2: GTSNPN and SVGIG (reference sequence). This CDR3 spans 15 amino acids. Trimming at V came to 7 bases and at J to 7 bases, leaving 11 bases not matched to a gene. The CDR3 region is CASRNLAGGPNEQFF. For the CDR3, the DNA is TGTGCCTCGAGAAACCTAGCGGGAGGGCCGAATGAGCAGTTCTTC. Looking up the rest from reference TRBV30 and TRBJ2-1 gives the full variable domain: SQTIHQWPATLVQPVGSPLSLECTVEGTSNPNLYWYRQAAGRGLQLLFYSVGIGQISSEVPQNLSASRPQDRQFILSSKKLLLSDSGFYLCASRNLAGGPNEQFFGPGTRLTVL.

Ten or more counts support this clonotype. The J gene is TRBJ1-5, the V gene TRBV20-1; D remains unclear. The CDR3 length is 16 residues. The V and J ends lost 0 bases and 0 bases respectively, with 12 bases between them. The germline gives CDR1 DFQATT, CDR2 SNEGSKA (reference sequence). CDR3 bases: TGCAGTGCTAGAGATGGTCGATCTAGTAGCAATCAGCCCCAGCATTTT. Its protein product is CSARDGRSSSNQPQHF.